This TCR beta chain was captured in a study of CD8+CD57+ T cells in acquired aplastic anemia. Study at large: DNA per sorted CD4+ or CD8+ sample ranged roughly 0.19 to 27.4 ug, averaging about 3 ug.

The study profiled TCR beta VDJ and CDR3 using genomic DNA as template. TCRdb independently ran MiXCR on the reads; one entry per CDR3 protein. In the table there are 200,000 to 300,000 distinct CDR3 sequences, roughly 80% of which are singletons. Sequenced patients had shown CD8+CD57+ cell expansion by flow cytometry. Patients uniformly had severe acquired aplastic anemia. This clonotype appeared once. The antigen remains unidentified. V dropped 10 bases and J dropped 1 base, with 16 bases sitting between them. The CDR3 has 14 residues. General study findings and limits: Patients shared twenty-nine CD8+ CDR3 sequences with controls. Patients and controls were not found to differ significantly in CD8+ Simpson's diversity.

Sequences were obtained from sorted CD4+, CD8+, or CD8+CD57+ T cells (not recorded which) from PBMCs. The source is a human donor with aplastic anemia. V gene TRBV12-3 or TRBV12-4 combines with J gene TRBJ2-5; D could derive from TRBD1 or TRBD2 (5 bases each). This chain's CDR3 is CAITTGPGQETQYF. CDR3 nucleotide sequence: TGTGCCATCACGACGGGGCCAGGCCAAGAGACCCAGTACTTC.